This TCR beta chain appears in the sequencing data of a study of blood T cell repertoires in COVID-19 (dated by TCRdb to about 2020). Describing the broader study: Samples covering the acute and convalescent phases of COVID-19 were provided by collaborators in the United States, Italy and Spain. The material from the prospective study consisted of cDNA or gDNA derived from T cells, B-cell-depleted T cells, or PBMCs. Deeply sampled blood TCRbeta repertoires from subjects exposed to, actively infected with, or recovered from COVID-19 were included in the dataset. The repertoires were released in a freely available public database intended as a resource for research on the immune response to SARS-CoV-2. The samples were drawn from two sources: the first 160 participants of the ongoing ImmuneRACE study, and about 1,300 subjects contributed by 6 global collaborators. A de-identified subject ID, COVID-19 status, age in years and sex were almost always included in the sample metadata. Where HLA class I and class II types were available, the types were taken from metadata supplied by the sample provider, not from assay-based typing. General conclusions and limits of the study: The quantity of clinical and demographic metadata differed by source and by participant and was supplied without curation.

Regarding this clone: It has no known antigen specificity. No quality values exist for individual bases; no much larger clone is one base distant.

The germline V gene specifies SGHAT as CDR1 and FQNNGV as CDR2. The V end loses 0 bases and the J end loses 3 bases, and a stretch of 14 bases separates them. Including cysteine and phenylalanine, the CDR3 has 17 amino acids. Only the CDR3 DNA is retained, 51 bases long and in frame from the first base. Participants in the prospective study were aged roughly 18 to 100 years, lived in 24 United States geographic areas, and enrolled through a virtual design. In the prospective study, participants were assigned to cohorts based on the clinical history participants reported in a screening survey and a study questionnaire. Mobile phlebotomists in the prospective study collected whole blood, serum and a nasopharyngeal or oropharyngeal swab from every participant. Over a roughly 2-month period, participants in the prospective study had the option of providing additional blood draws and questionnaires. Before DNA extraction, blood samples from the prospective study were shipped at room temperature or frozen.

The immunoSEQ Assay, a bias-controlled multiplex PCR, was used to amplify TCRbeta CDR3 regions from genomic DNA. The authors' analysis ran thus. Within the assay, amplification of reference gene primers was used to estimate how many nucleated cells each sample contained. To quantify the absolute abundance of each unique TCRbeta CDR3 rearrangement, sequence reads were collapsed and filtered. For each sample, productive Simpson clonality was calculated by taking the square root of Simpson's diversity index across productive rearrangements. The immuneACCESS repertoire file appears here via TCRdb, limited to in-frame rearrangements. These files lack a portion of the clones; in checked studies, under half of the deficit traces to unresolved V genes, and the cause of the others is not known. That table supplies the V and J calls and clone size; D and trimming were determined from the DNA. Counted in this sample were about 200,000 clones; roughly 89% of them appeared once. 3.5% to 4% of the sample comes from the top ten.

The chain is made from TRBV11-2 and TRBJ2-2, with TRBD2 tentatively as D gene (5 bases match). This receptor was identified in a woman in her twenties or thirties with acute COVID-19. The sequenced sample consisted of PBMCs or T cells enriched from blood (not recorded which). The CDR3 is CASSLEGSAVYTGELFF. In nucleotides, the sequence is TGTGCCAGCAGCTTAGAGGGGAGCGCGGTGTACACCGGGGAGCTGTTTTTT.